This TCR beta chain was obtained from a study of blood T cell repertoires in COVID-19. Study context: The analysed material was cDNA or gDNA that came from T cells, B-cell-depleted T cells, or PBMCs.

A single count supports this clone. Generated by immunoSEQ multiplex PCR, the TCRdb table keeps only in-frame clones and is missing some. Here the sample spans around 200,000 clones, around four fifths being singletons. CDR3 size: 18 residues. The junction had 17 bases not matched to a gene; V was cut back by 5 bases and J by 8 bases. The germline V gene has CDR1 MDHEN and CDR2 SYDVKM. The receptor was derived from a man aged 50 to 59 with active or convalescent COVID-19. Sample: peripheral blood. The rearrangement joins TRBV28 to TRBJ1-4; 10 bases line up with TRBD1. CDR3 sequence: CASSATGTGVQGWEKLFF. The CDR3 DNA reads TGTGCCAGCAGTGCAACCGGGACAGGGGTGCAGGGGTGGGAAAAACTGTTTTTT.